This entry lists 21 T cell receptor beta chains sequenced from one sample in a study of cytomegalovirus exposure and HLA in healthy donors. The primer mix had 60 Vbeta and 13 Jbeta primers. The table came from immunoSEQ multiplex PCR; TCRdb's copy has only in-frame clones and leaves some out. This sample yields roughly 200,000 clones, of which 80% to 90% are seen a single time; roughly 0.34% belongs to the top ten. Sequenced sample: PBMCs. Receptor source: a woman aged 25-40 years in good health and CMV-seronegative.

This CDR3 is CATSSSGTGGETQYF. CDR3 in DNA: TGTGCCACCAGCAGTTCCGGGACAGGGGGAGAGACCCAGTACTTC. The genes are TRBV15 and TRBJ2-5; 11 bases agree with TRBD1. Germline V lookup: CDR1 LNHNV, CDR2 YYDKDF (reference sequence). The CDR3 loop spans 15 amino acids. Trimming at V came to 3 bases and at J to 4 bases, leaving 4 bases not matched to a gene. Drawing the rest from reference TRBV15 and TRBJ2-5, the complete variable domain is DAMVIQNPRYQVTQFGKPVTLSCSQTLNHNVMYWYQQKSSQAPKLLFHYYDKDFNNEADTPDNFQSRRPNTSFCFLDIRSPGLGDTAMYLCATSSSGTGGETQYFGPGTRLLVL.

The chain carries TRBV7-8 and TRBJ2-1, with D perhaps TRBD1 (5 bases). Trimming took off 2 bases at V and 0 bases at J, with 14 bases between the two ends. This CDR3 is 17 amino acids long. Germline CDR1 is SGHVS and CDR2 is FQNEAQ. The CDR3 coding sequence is TGTGCCAGCAGCTTATCCCCTGGGGCGGACTCCTACAATGAGCAGTTCTTC. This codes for CASSLSPGADSYNEQFF.

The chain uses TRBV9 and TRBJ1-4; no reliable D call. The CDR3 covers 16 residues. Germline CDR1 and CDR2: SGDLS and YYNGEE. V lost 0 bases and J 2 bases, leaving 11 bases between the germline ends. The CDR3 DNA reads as TGTGCCAGCAGCGTAGATGCTAACCCGACTAATGAAAAACTGTTTTTT. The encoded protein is CASSVDANPTNEKLFF.

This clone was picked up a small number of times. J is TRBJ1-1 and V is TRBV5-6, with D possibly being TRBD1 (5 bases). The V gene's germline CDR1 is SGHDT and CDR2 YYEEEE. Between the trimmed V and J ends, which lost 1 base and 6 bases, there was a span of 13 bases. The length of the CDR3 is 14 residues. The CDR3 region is CASSLQGVTPEAFF. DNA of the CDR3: TGTGCCAGCAGCTTGCAGGGTGTTACGCCTGAAGCTTTCTTT.

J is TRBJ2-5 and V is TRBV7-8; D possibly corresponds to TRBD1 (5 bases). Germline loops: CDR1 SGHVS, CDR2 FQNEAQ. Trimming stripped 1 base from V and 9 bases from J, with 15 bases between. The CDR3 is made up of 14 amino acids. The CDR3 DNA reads TGTGCCAGCAGCTTAGTACAGGCCCCCTCGGCCCAGTACTTC. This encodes CASSLVQAPSAQYF.

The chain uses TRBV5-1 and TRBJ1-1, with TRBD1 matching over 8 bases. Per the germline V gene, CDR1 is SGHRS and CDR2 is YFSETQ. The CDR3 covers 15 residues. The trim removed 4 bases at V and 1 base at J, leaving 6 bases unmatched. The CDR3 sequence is CASSPSGTGNTEAFF. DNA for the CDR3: TGCGCCAGCAGCCCCTCCGGGACAGGGAACACTGAAGCTTTCTTT.

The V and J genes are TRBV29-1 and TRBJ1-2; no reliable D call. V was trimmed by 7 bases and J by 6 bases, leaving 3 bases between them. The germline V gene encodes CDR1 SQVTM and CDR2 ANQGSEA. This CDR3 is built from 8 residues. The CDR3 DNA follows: TGCAGCGCTGATGGCTACACCTTC. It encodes CSADGYTF. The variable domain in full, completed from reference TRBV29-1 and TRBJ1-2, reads SAVISQKPSRDICQRGTSLTIQCQVDSQVTMMFWYRQQPGQSLTLIATANQGSEATYESGFVIDKFPISRPNLTFSTLTVSNMSPEDSSIYLCSADGYTFGSGTRLTVV.

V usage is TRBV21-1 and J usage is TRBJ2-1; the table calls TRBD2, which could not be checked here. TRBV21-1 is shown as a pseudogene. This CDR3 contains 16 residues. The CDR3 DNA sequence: TGTGCCAGCAGCAAAAGGCCCGCCGGGAGCCTCAATGAGCAGTTCTTC. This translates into CASSKRPAGSLNEQFF.

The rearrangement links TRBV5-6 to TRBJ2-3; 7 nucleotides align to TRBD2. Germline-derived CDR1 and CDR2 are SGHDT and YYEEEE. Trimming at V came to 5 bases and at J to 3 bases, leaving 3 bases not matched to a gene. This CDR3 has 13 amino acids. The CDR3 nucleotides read TGTGCCAGCAGAGGTAGCGGGACAGATACGCAGTATTTT. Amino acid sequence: CASRGSGTDTQYF.

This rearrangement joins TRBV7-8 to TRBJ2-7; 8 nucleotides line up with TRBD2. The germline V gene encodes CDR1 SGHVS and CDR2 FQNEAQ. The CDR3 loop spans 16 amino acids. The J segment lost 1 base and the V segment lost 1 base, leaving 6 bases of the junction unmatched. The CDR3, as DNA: TGTGCCAGCAGCTTAGGGGTGCGGGGGGCGTCCTACGAGCAGTACTTC. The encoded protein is CASSLGVRGASYEQYF.

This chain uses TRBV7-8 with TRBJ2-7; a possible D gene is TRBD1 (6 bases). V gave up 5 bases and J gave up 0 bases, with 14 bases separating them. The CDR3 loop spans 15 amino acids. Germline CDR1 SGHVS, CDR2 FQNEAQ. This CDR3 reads CASSTTGLLSYEQYF. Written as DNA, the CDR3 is TGTGCCAGCAGCACTACAGGGTTACTCTCCTACGAGCAGTACTTC.

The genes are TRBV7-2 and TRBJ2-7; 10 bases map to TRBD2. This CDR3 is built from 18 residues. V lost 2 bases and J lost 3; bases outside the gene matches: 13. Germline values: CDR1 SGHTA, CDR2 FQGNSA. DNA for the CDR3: TGTGCCAGCAGCTTAAGGGGTGGTAGCGGGGGGTCTTTCTACGAGCAGTACTTC. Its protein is CASSLRGGSGGSFYEQYF.

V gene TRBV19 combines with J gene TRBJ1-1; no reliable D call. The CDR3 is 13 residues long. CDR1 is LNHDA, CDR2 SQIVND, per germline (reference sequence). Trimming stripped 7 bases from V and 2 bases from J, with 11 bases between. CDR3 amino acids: CASTVGSNTEAFF. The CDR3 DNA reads TGTGCCAGTACGGTTGGGAGTAACACTGAAGCTTTCTTT.

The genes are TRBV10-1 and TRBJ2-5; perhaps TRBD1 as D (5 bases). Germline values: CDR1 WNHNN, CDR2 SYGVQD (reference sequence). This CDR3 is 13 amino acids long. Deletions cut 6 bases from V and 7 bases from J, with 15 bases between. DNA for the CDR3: TGCGCCAGCAGCCAGACAGCCCTGGGGACCCAGTACTTC. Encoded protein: CASSQTALGTQYF.

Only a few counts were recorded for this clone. The CDR3 DNA reads TGTGCCAGCAGCGTAGTGGATGGAGGAACCGGGGAGCTGTTTTTT. It encodes CASSVVDGGTGELFF. The chain carries TRBV9 and TRBJ2-2, with a weak D call TRBD2 (5 bases). Trimming took off 0 bases at V and 5 bases at J, with 11 bases between the two ends. The CDR3 is 15 amino acids. The germline gives CDR1 SGDLS, CDR2 YYNGEE.

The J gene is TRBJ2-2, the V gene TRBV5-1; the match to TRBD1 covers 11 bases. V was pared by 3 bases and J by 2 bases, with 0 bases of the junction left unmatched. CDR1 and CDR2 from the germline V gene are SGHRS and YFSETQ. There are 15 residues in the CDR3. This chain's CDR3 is CASSWTGGNTGELFF. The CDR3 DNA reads TGCGCCAGCAGCTGGACAGGGGGCAACACCGGGGAGCTGTTTTTT.

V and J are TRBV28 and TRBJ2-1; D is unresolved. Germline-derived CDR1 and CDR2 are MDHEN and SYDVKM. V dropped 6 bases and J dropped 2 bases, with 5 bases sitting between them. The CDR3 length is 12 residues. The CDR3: CASRDTYNEQFF. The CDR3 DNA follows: TGTGCCAGCAGAGACACCTACAATGAGCAGTTCTTC.

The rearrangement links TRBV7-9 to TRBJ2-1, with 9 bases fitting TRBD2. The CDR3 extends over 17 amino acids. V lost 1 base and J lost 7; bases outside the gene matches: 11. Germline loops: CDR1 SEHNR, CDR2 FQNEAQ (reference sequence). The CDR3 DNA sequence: TGTGCCAGCAGCTTAGTAGGGGGTGGGACTAGCTGGAATGAGCAGTTCTTC. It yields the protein CASSLVGGGTSWNEQFF.

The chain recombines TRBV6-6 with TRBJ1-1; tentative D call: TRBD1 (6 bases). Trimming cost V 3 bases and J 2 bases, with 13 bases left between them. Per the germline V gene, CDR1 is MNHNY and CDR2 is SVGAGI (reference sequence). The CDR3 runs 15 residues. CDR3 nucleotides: TGTGCCAGCAGTTATTCCGGACAGCCTAACACTGAAGCTTTCTTT. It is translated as CASSYSGQPNTEAFF.

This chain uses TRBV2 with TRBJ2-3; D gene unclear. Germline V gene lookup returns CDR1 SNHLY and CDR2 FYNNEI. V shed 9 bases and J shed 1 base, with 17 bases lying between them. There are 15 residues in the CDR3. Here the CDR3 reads CARASQDVGTDTQYF. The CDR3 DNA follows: TGTGCCAGGGCCTCCCAAGATGTCGGCACAGATACGCAGTATTTT.

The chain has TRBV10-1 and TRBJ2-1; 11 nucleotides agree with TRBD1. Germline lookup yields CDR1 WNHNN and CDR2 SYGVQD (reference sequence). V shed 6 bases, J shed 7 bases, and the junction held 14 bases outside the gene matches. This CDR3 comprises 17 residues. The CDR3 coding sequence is TGCGCCAGCAGCGCGAGCGTCGGACAGGGGGCACAAAATGAGCAGTTCTTC. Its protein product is CASSASVGQGAQNEQFF.